The 28 T cell receptor beta chains reported below all come from one sample, sequenced in a study of T-cell reconstitution after alpha-beta-depleted transplantation in children. Using unique molecular identifiers, the investigators prepared the TCRbeta library. TCRdb passed the PCR reads through MiXCR, listing each CDR3 protein once. Among approximately 650,000 distinct CDR3 sequences listed, about an eighth were seen once. This sample comprised PBMCs, obtained before TCRalphabeta/CD19-depleted stem cell transplant. The origin of the receptors is a girl aged 2-15 years with congenital amegakaryocytic thrombocytopenia, due to receive a stem cell transplant.

This clonotype has just a few counts. V gene TRBV10-3 combines with J gene TRBJ2-7; 10 nucleotides line up with TRBD1. The V and J ends lost 4 bases and 2 bases, in that order; junction bases with no gene match: 5. The CDR3 length is 15 residues. Germline CDR1 and CDR2: ENHRY and SYGVKD. The CDR3 DNA is TGTGCCATCAGTGGGGGACAGGGGCGCCCCTACGAGCAGTACTTC. Its protein product is CAISGGQGRPYEQYF.

With regard to this clonotype: Given a much more abundant clone one base away, this may be a read error. The chain carries TRBV5-1 and TRBJ2-3; maybe TRBD1 (5 bases). The J call may be wrong; the DNA end is better matched by TRBJ1-5. The CDR3 is 14 residues long. Germline-derived CDR1 and CDR2 are SGHRS and YFSETQ. The CDR3 loop is CASSLDKMGDTQHF. In nucleotides, the CDR3 is TGCGCCAGCAGCCTGGACAAAATGGGAGATACGCAGCATTTT.

In its sample, this clonotype was seen many times. The rearrangement uses TRBV20-1 and TRBJ2-3; 7 bases map to TRBD2. After removal of 5 bases from V and 1 base from J, the junction contained 6 bases not matched to a gene. Germline V gene lookup returns CDR1 DFQATT and CDR2 SNEGSKA (reference sequence). The CDR3 extends over 14 amino acids. In nucleotides, the CDR3 is TGCAGTGCTTTTCTAGCGGTACGCACAGATACGCAGTATTTT. Translating gives CSAFLAVRTDTQYF.

This clonotype has more than one count but fewer than ten. The genes are TRBV27 and TRBJ2-1, with 7 bases identical to TRBD1. The CDR3 covers 15 residues. V lost 3 bases and J lost 2; bases outside the gene matches: 4. Germline V gene lookup returns CDR1 MNHEY and CDR2 SMNVEV (reference sequence). The CDR3 loop is CASSFRGQPYNEQFF. CDR3 in DNA: TGTGCCAGCAGTTTCCGGGGACAGCCCTACAATGAGCAGTTCTTC.

This clonotype was detected many times. The rearrangement links TRBV12-3 or TRBV12-4 to TRBJ2-1; 10 positions match TRBD1. The CDR3 totals 15 residues. J gave up 9 bases and V 6 bases, and 11 bases lay outside the gene matches. CDR3 sequence: CASSSWDRGLSEQFF. The CDR3 nucleotides read TGTGCCAGCAGCTCTTGGGACAGGGGACTTAGTGAGCAGTTCTTC.

This chain joins TRBV25-1 and TRBJ2-1; a weak D match, TRBD2 (5 bases). Germline loops: CDR1 MGHDK, CDR2 SYGVNS. With 8 bases removed from V and 9 bases from J, the gap between germline ends came to 17 bases. The CDR3 runs 13 residues. The chain's CDR3 is CASRAPAGGEQFF. CDR3 sequence (DNA): TGTGCCAGCCGGGCCCCCGCCGGAGGTGAGCAGTTCTTC.

In this sample, this clonotype turned up a few times. This rearrangement joins TRBV7-9 to TRBJ2-7; 8 bases agree with TRBD2. This CDR3 comprises 16 residues. After removal of 4 bases from V and 5 bases from J, the junction contained 13 bases not matched to a gene. In germline, CDR1 is SEHNR, CDR2 FQNEAQ (reference sequence). The CDR3 nucleotides are TGTGCCAGCAGCTACCTCGGACTAGCTTTACCCCACGAGCAGTACTTC. Translating it yields CASSYLGLALPHEQYF.

This clonotype was seen at least ten times. V is TRBV20-1 and J is TRBJ2-3; 7 bases agree with TRBD1. This CDR3 has 18 residues. V lost 2 bases and J lost 0; bases outside the gene matches: 14. Germline V gene sequence: CDR1 DFQATT, CDR2 SNEGSKA (reference sequence). For the CDR3, the DNA is TGCAGTGCTAGATACACCGGGACAGAGATTACTAGCACAGATACGCAGTATTTT. Translating gives CSARYTGTEITSTDTQYF.

The chain combines TRBV11-2 with TRBJ2-6; D perhaps matches TRBD1 (6 bases). Trimming pared 5 bases from V and 1 base from J, leaving 27 bases between. CDR1 is SGHAT and CDR2 is FQNNGV in the germline V gene. The CDR3 has 21 residues. Here the CDR3 reads CASSPTQGYQNVKSGANVLTF. Here the CDR3 DNA reads TGTGCCAGCAGCCCAACCCAGGGGTACCAGAACGTAAAATCTGGGGCCAACGTCCTGACTTTC.

V usage is TRBV5-5 and J usage is TRBJ2-3, with 14 bases fitting TRBD2. Germline V gives CDR1 SGHKS, CDR2 YYEKEE (reference sequence). Trimming at V came to 4 bases and at J to 8 bases, leaving 6 bases not matched to a gene. This CDR3 has 15 residues. The CDR3 reads CASSETSGRVRTQYF. The CDR3, as DNA: TGTGCCAGCAGCGAGACTAGCGGGAGGGTGCGTACGCAGTATTTT.

The V gene is TRBV27, the J gene TRBJ2-1; D ambiguous. Germline CDR1 MNHEY, CDR2 SMNVEV (reference sequence). The CDR3 runs to 14 residues. V lost 3 bases and J 6 bases, leaving 12 bases between the germline ends. CDR3 region: CASSFRRMVNEQFF. CDR3 nucleotide sequence: TGTGCCAGCAGTTTCAGGAGAATGGTCAATGAGCAGTTCTTC.

This sequence joins TRBV5-1 and TRBJ2-1, with 11 nucleotides matching TRBD2. The germline CDR1 and CDR2 sequences are SGHRS and YFSETQ. The V and J ends lost 3 bases and 0 bases, in that order; junction bases with no gene match: 11. The CDR3 spans 19 residues. CDR3: CASSSGLAGGSTSYNEQFF. The CDR3 DNA reads as TGCGCCAGCAGCTCGGGTCTAGCGGGAGGTTCCACCTCCTACAATGAGCAGTTCTTC.

This clonotype was counted a few times. The V call is TRBV28, the J call TRBJ2-5; the match to TRBD1 covers 8 bases. CDR1 and CDR2 (germline): MDHEN, SYDVKM. This CDR3 contains 13 residues. V gave up 8 bases and J gave up 5 bases; unmatched junction bases: 7. The CDR3 spells CASGRQGWETQYF. As DNA, the CDR3 is TGTGCCAGCGGGAGACAGGGGTGGGAGACCCAGTACTTC.

This clonotype was seen ten or more times. J is TRBJ2-6 and V is TRBV29-1; 7 bases line up with TRBD1. The CDR3 contains 16 residues. CDR1 and CDR2 from the germline V gene are SQVTM and ANQGSEA. The V and J ends lost 6 bases and 1 base, in that order; junction bases with no gene match: 9. The chain's CDR3 is CSVFGDSTSGANVLTF. The CDR3 nucleotides read TGCAGCGTCTTCGGGGACAGTACGTCTGGGGCCAACGTCCTGACTTTC.

V is TRBV20-1 and J is TRBJ2-1, with 10 bases fitting TRBD2. Losses at the gene ends were 6 bases for V and 0 bases for J; bases not matched to a gene: 20. Germline assignment: CDR1 DFQATT and CDR2 SNEGSKA (reference sequence). This CDR3 is 20 amino acids long. CDR3 in amino acids: CSATTAGLASPISSYNEQFF. The CDR3, as DNA: TGCAGTGCCACCACCGCGGGACTAGCGAGTCCAATCAGCTCCTACAATGAGCAGTTCTTC.

This clonotype has a count of ten or more. The chain combines TRBV20-1 with TRBJ2-1; weak D call: TRBD2 (6 bases). There are 17 residues in the CDR3. Germline CDR1 and CDR2: DFQATT and SNEGSKA (reference sequence). V gave up 0 bases and J gave up 5 bases, with 20 bases separating them. The CDR3 sequence: CSARDWGFVGSDNEQFF. CDR3 in DNA: TGCAGTGCTAGAGATTGGGGATTTGTCGGGAGTGACAATGAGCAGTTCTTC.

The chain recombines TRBV6-1 with TRBJ2-1; 10 bases agree with TRBD1. Per germline, CDR1 MNHNS and CDR2 SASEGT. Trimming at V came to 7 bases and at J to 0 bases, leaving 12 bases not matched to a gene. CDR3 length: 18 residues. CDR3 nucleotides: TGTGCCAGCACCGGAAGGGACAGGGGAAGGAGCTCCTACAATGAGCAGTTCTTC. Protein: CASTGRDRGRSSYNEQFF.

The sample holds many counts of this clonotype. V usage is TRBV6-1 and J usage is TRBJ2-3, with 8 bases that match TRBD2. Germline CDR1 MNHNS, CDR2 SASEGT. The junction had 13 bases not matched to a gene; V was cut back by 5 bases and J by 3 bases. This CDR3 comprises 17 residues. CDR3 amino acids: CASSKPPGRGVTDTQYF. DNA of the CDR3: TGTGCCAGCAGTAAGCCACCCGGGAGGGGCGTTACAGATACGCAGTATTTT.

V usage is TRBV12-3 or TRBV12-4 and J usage is TRBJ2-1; 8 positions match TRBD2. This CDR3 is 16 amino acids long. With 3 bases clipped from V and 1 base from J, the junction kept 5 bases outside the gene matches. CDR3 sequence (DNA): TGTGCCAGCAGTTTGTTGGGACTAGAGTCCTACAATGAGCAGTTCTTC. Translating it yields CASSLLGLESYNEQFF.

In its sample, this clonotype was seen many times. The V call is TRBV7-9, the J call TRBJ2-7; D gene uncertain. The germline gives CDR1 SEHNR, CDR2 FQNEAQ (reference sequence). Trimming stripped 5 bases from V and 3 bases from J, with 5 bases between. The CDR3 consists of 11 residues. The CDR3 DNA sequence: TGTGCCAGCAGCAGATACTACGAGCAGTACTTC. Translation: CASSRYYEQYF. Filled out from reference TRBV7-9 and TRBJ2-7, the complete variable domain reads DTGVSQNPRHKITKRGQNVTFRCDPISEHNRLYWYRQTLGQGPEFLTYFQNEAQLEKSRLLSDRFSAERPKGSFSTLEIQRTEQGDSAMYLCASSRYYEQYFGPGTRLTVT.

This clonotype turned up a few times. This rearrangement joins TRBV20-1 to TRBJ2-3, with TRBD2 matching over 11 bases. V gave up 3 bases and J gave up 4 bases; unmatched junction bases: 9. Germline V lookup: CDR1 DFQATT, CDR2 SNEGSKA (reference sequence). This CDR3 is built from 16 residues. CDR3 nucleotide sequence: TGCAGTGCTAGGGACAGACTAGCGGGATACCCAGATACGCAGTATTTT. Its protein product is CSARDRLAGYPDTQYF.

This clonotype came up a few times. The chain is built from TRBV29-1 and TRBJ2-5, with D unresolved. Germline V lookup: CDR1 SQVTM, CDR2 ANQGSEA. Trimming pared 6 bases from V and 0 bases from J, leaving 17 bases between. This CDR3 spans 15 amino acids. The CDR3 sequence: CSVDKWVADQETQYF. As DNA, the CDR3 is TGCAGCGTAGATAAGTGGGTAGCAGACCAAGAGACCCAGTACTTC. Using reference TRBV29-1 and TRBJ2-5 for the parts outside the CDR3, the full variable domain is SAVISQKPSRDICQRGTSLTIQCQVDSQVTMMFWYRQQPGQSLTLIATANQGSEATYESGFVIDKFPISRPNLTFSTLTVSNMSPEDSSIYLCSVDKWVADQETQYFGPGTRLLVL.

The table lists this clonotype with many counts. This rearrangement joins TRBV29-1 to TRBJ2-5; 8 nucleotides align to TRBD1. The CDR3 is 13 residues long. Germline CDR1 and CDR2: SQVTM and ANQGSEA. V shed 1 base, J shed 4 bases, and the junction held 2 bases outside the gene matches. This CDR3 is CSVEAGGGETQYF. CDR3 sequence (DNA): TGCAGCGTTGAAGCAGGGGGCGGAGAGACCCAGTACTTC.

Details on this clonotype: This sequence may be a read error, since a much larger clone differs from it by one base. The chain joins TRBV24-1 to TRBJ2-1; a weak D match, TRBD1 (6 bases). The CDR3 is 14 amino acids. CDR1 and CDR2 from the germline V gene are KGHDR and SFDVKD. Trimming cost V 9 bases and J 9 bases, with 20 bases left between them. CDR3 residues: CATSQGRPRGEQFF. The CDR3, as DNA: TGTGCCACCTCGCAGGGGCGGCCTAGAGGTGAGCAGTTCTTC.

The gene calls are TRBV28 and TRBJ2-5; 9 bases are shared with TRBD1. Trimming took 8 bases from V and 2 from J; bases not matched to a gene: 3. This CDR3 has 13 residues. The germline V gene encodes CDR1 MDHEN and CDR2 SYDVKM. CDR3 sequence: CASLQGAQETQYF. Written as DNA, the CDR3 is TGTGCCAGCCTACAGGGGGCTCAAGAGACCCAGTACTTC.

At least ten counts were recorded for this clonotype. V is TRBV10-2 and J is TRBJ2-7; a possible D gene is TRBD2 (6 bases). In germline, CDR1 is WSHSY, CDR2 SAAADI. The V gene lost 2 bases and the J gene lost 6 bases, with 14 bases spanning the gap. The CDR3 is 14 residues long. The CDR3 coding sequence is TGCGCCAGCAGTGAGGCGGGACCCGCAGTCGAGCAGTACTTC. Protein sequence: CASSEAGPAVEQYF.

This chain links TRBV4-2 with TRBJ2-2; no firm D call. Per germline, CDR1 LGHNA and CDR2 YNFKEQ. The CDR3 length is 16 residues. The V and J ends lost 4 bases and 5 bases respectively, with 17 bases between them. CDR3: CASSPGQRYGTGELFF. The CDR3 nucleotides are TGTGCCAGCAGCCCTGGGCAGCGTTACGGGACCGGGGAGCTGTTTTTT.

In this sample, this clonotype turned up a few times. The chain uses TRBV20-1 and TRBJ2-7; TRBD2 matches at 11 bases. The V segment lost 2 bases and the J segment 0 bases; nucleotides outside the gene matches: 3. The CDR3 sequence is 15 residues long. The germline gives CDR1 DFQATT, CDR2 SNEGSKA (reference sequence). In nucleotides, the CDR3 is TGCAGTGCTAGAAAAACTAGCGGGAGCTCCTACGAGCAGTACTTC. Protein: CSARKTSGSSYEQYF.